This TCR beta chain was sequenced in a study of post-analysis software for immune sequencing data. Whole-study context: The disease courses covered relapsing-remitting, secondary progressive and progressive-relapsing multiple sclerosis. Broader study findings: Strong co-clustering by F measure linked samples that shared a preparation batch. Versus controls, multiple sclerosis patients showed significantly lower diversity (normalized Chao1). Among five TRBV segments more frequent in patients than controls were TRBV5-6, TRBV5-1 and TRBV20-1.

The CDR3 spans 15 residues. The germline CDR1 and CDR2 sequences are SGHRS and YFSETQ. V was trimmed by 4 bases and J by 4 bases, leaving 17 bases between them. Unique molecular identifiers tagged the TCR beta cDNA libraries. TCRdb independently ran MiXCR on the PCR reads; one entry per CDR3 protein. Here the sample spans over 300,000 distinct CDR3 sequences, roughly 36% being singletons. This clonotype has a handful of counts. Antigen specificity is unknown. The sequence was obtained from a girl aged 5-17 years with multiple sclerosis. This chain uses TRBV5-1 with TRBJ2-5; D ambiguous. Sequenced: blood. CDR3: CASSHLTAVGETQYF. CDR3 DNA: TGCGCCAGCAGCCACCTTACAGCCGTGGGAGAGACCCAGTACTTC.